These 22 T cell receptor beta chains share one sample of origin, sequenced in a study of beta chain features in type 1 diabetes. cDNA synthesis used the whole RNA isolate, giving expressed TCRB sequences. Libraries were prepared by immunoSEQ multiplex PCR; TCRdb keeps only in-frame clonotypes and omits some of them. The repertoire includes 400,000 to 600,000 clones, about 29% of them detected once, and 0.065% sits in the top ten. The specimen sequenced was naive CD4+ T cells from blood. Receptors were obtained from a man between 18 and 29 years old in good health.

This clone was counted a few times. The CDR3 nucleotides read TGTGCCAGCAGCTCAGCAGGGACTAGAGCCAATGAGCAGTTCTTC. Translated: CASSSAGTRANEQFF. The chain couples TRBV11-2 to TRBJ2-1; 8 bases align to TRBD2. This CDR3 has 15 amino acids. Germline V gene data show CDR1 as SGHAT and CDR2 as FQNNGV. J was trimmed by 6 bases and V by 4 bases; bases with no gene match: 8.

This rearrangement joins TRBV19 to TRBJ1-1, with D tentatively TRBD1 (5 bases). Between the trimmed V and J ends, which lost 4 bases and 4 bases, there was a span of 10 bases. There are 13 residues in the CDR3. From germline, CDR1 is LNHDA and CDR2 SQIVND (reference sequence). The CDR3 sequence is CASSTGPGTEAFF. For the CDR3, the DNA is TGTGCCAGTAGTACGGGGCCTGGCACTGAAGCTTTCTTT.

A word on this clone: Mismatch with germline at one junction end may stem from a read error. This sample also contains other DNA sequences that code for the same CDR3. This rearrangement joins TRBV29-1 to TRBJ2-7; maybe TRBD2 (6 bases). This CDR3 spans 15 amino acids. In germline, CDR1 is SQVTM, CDR2 ANQGSEA. CDR3 nucleotide sequence: TGCAGCGTGGAAGTCGGAGGGTCCGGCTCCTACGAGCAGTACTTC. It yields the protein CSVEVGGSGSYEQYF.

The chain combines TRBV4-1 with TRBJ2-1; D not certain. The CDR3 runs 16 residues. V shed 0 bases and J shed 1 base, with 10 bases lying between them. CDR1 and CDR2 (germline): MGHRA, YSYEKL. Written as DNA, the CDR3 is TGCGCCAGCAGCCAAGACATACTAAAATCCTACAATGAGCAGTTCTTC. Protein: CASSQDILKSYNEQFF.

This clone was recorded a few times. The chain has TRBV2 and TRBJ2-3, with 7 nucleotides matching TRBD2. Looked up from germline, CDR1 is SNHLY and CDR2 is FYNNEI. V lost 8 bases to trimming and J lost 2 bases; unmatched junction nucleotides: 1. The CDR3 length is 12 residues. CDR3 DNA: TGTGCCAGCGAGCGGGACACAGATACGCAGTATTTT. It encodes CASERDTDTQYF.

This rearrangement joins TRBV30 to TRBJ1-5; D is possibly TRBD1 (6 bases). This CDR3 has 14 amino acids. V shed 5 bases and J shed 0 bases, with 11 bases lying between them. Per germline, CDR1 GTSNPN and CDR2 SVGIG (reference sequence). The CDR3 nucleotides read TGTGCCTGGGGAACAGGGAATAGCAATCAGCCCCAGCATTTT. As protein: CAWGTGNSNQPQHF.

This chain joins TRBV10-3 and TRBJ2-7; 9 bases align to TRBD2. V dropped 0 bases and J dropped 2; count of bases not matched to a gene: 2. The CDR3 totals 15 residues. From germline, CDR1 is ENHRY and CDR2 SYGVKD. The CDR3 DNA reads TGTGCCATCAGTGAGTCTTCTAGCGGGACCTACGAGCAGTACTTC. This sequence encodes CAISESSSGTYEQYF.

This clone showed up just a few times. The CDR3 is CSVGVPGGVQETQYF. For the CDR3, the DNA is TGCAGCGTTGGGGTCCCCGGAGGGGTCCAAGAGACCCAGTACTTC. The rearrangement uses TRBV29-1 and TRBJ2-5; a weak D match, TRBD2 (6 bases). Trimming pared 4 bases from V and 1 base from J, leaving 16 bases between. The CDR3 contains 15 residues. Germline V gene sequence: CDR1 SQVTM, CDR2 ANQGSEA. Based on the CDR3 plus reference TRBV29-1 and TRBJ2-5, the full variable domain is SAVISQKPSRDICQRGTSLTIQCQVDSQVTMMFWYRQQPGQSLTLIATANQGSEATYESGFVIDKFPISRPNLTFSTLTVSNMSPEDSSIYLCSVGVPGGVQETQYFGPGTRLLVL.

This clone showed up just a few times. The gene calls are TRBV5-6 and TRBJ2-5, with 8 bases matching TRBD2. The germline V gene encodes CDR1 SGHDT and CDR2 YYEEEE. CDR3 length: 14 amino acids. V shed 9 bases and J 5 bases; nucleotides not matched to a gene: 12. DNA for the CDR3: TGTGCCACCTTCAAACCGGGACTAGGGGAGACCCAGTACTTC. The encoded protein is CATFKPGLGETQYF.

This chain connects TRBV7-2 to TRBJ2-1, with D unresolved. Germline V gene sequence: CDR1 SGHTA, CDR2 FQGNSA. The ends were cut back, 7 bases at V and 5 bases at J, with 15 bases in the middle. The CDR3 is 14 residues long. As DNA, the CDR3 is TGTGCCAGCACCCTATTGCAGCGCAACAATGAGCAGTTCTTC. Amino acid sequence: CASTLLQRNNEQFF.

The rearrangement links TRBV2 to TRBJ2-7, with 8 bases fitting TRBD1. With V trimmed by 4 bases and J by 1 base, 6 bases remained unmatched. The CDR3 extends over 15 amino acids. Germline CDR1 and CDR2: SNHLY and FYNNEI. As DNA, the CDR3 is TGTGCCAGCAGTGCCCCCCGGGACAGGTCCTACGAGCAGTACTTC. This translates into CASSAPRDRSYEQYF.

The V and J genes are TRBV28 and TRBJ2-3, with a weak D call TRBD2 (5 bases). The CDR3 loop spans 14 amino acids. Germline loops: CDR1 MDHEN, CDR2 SYDVKM. Trimming pared 6 bases from V and 4 bases from J, leaving 14 bases between. The CDR3 nucleotides are TGTGCCAGCAGAAATACTAGTTACTCAGATACGCAGTATTTT. Its protein is CASRNTSYSDTQYF.

The chain combines TRBV7-2 with TRBJ1-1; D is possibly TRBD1 (5 bases). Germline V gene sequence: CDR1 SGHTA, CDR2 FQGNSA. V was pared by 3 bases and J by 4 bases, with 9 bases between. The CDR3 covers 13 residues. CDR3 coding DNA: TGTGCCAGCAGCTTGGGCAGGGTCACTGAAGCTTTCTTT. Translating it yields CASSLGRVTEAFF.

V gene TRBV25-1 combines with J gene TRBJ2-3; D ambiguous. From germline, CDR1 is MGHDK and CDR2 SYGVNS. Trimming removed 3 bases from V and 2 bases from J, with 6 bases in between. CDR3 length equals 13 residues. The CDR3 DNA follows: TGTGCCAGCAGTGATCCATACACAGATACGCAGTATTTT. Residues: CASSDPYTDTQYF.

This chain links TRBV4-1 with TRBJ2-5; the D gene is possibly TRBD1 (6 bases). The CDR3 contains 16 residues. Germline V gives CDR1 MGHRA, CDR2 YSYEKL. V shed 0 bases and J shed 1 base, with 12 bases lying between them. The CDR3, as DNA: TGCGCCAGCAGCCAAGACAACAGGGCCTTCCAAGAGACCCAGTACTTC. This gives the protein CASSQDNRAFQETQYF.

The chain couples TRBV13 to TRBJ2-6, with 9 positions matching TRBD1. CDR1 and CDR2 (germline): PRHDT, FYEKMQ (reference sequence). The CDR3 runs 19 residues. V lost 2 bases, J lost 1 base, and 9 bases stayed unmatched. CDR3 sequence (DNA): TGTGCCAGCAGCTTACCACAGGGGGCCCGAACGTCTGGGGCCAACGTCCTGACTTTC. Translation gives CASSLPQGARTSGANVLTF.

A few counts support this clone. The chain joins TRBV18 to TRBJ2-6, with unresolved D. V was trimmed by 1 base and J by 1 base, leaving 5 bases between them. CDR3 length: 15 residues. From germline, CDR1 is KGHSH and CDR2 LQKENI. The chain's CDR3 is CASSPLMSGANVLTF. The CDR3, as DNA: TGTGCCAGCTCACCACTTATGTCTGGGGCCAACGTCCTGACTTTC.

This clone was observed a handful of times. V is TRBV4-1 and J is TRBJ2-3, with a tentative D call TRBD2 (6 bases). The CDR3 covers 13 residues. Trimming removed 4 bases at V and 2 bases at J, with 7 bases between. Germline V gives CDR1 MGHRA, CDR2 YSYEKL. The CDR3 DNA sequence: TGCGCCAGCAGCCGCGGGATCACAGATACGCAGTATTTT. It codes for CASSRGITDTQYF.

The chain uses TRBV29-1 and TRBJ1-4, with D possibly matching TRBD1 (5 bases). From germline, CDR1 is SQVTM and CDR2 ANQGSEA. Trimming took off 6 bases at V and 1 base at J, with 9 bases between the two ends. This CDR3 is 13 amino acids long. The CDR3, as DNA: TGCAGCGTGGGGGGACTAACTAATGAAAAACTGTTTTTT. Translating gives CSVGGLTNEKLFF.

A few counts support this clone. The gene calls are TRBV9 and TRBJ2-7, with 8 bases fitting TRBD1. CDR1 and CDR2 from the germline V gene are SGDLS and YYNGEE. Germline trimming cut 0 bases from V and 2 bases from J; bases unmatched to any gene: 4. The CDR3 is made up of 15 amino acids. CDR3 sequence (DNA): TGTGCCAGCAGCGTAGGTGGACAGGGAGCCTACGAGCAGTACTTC. Its translation: CASSVGGQGAYEQYF. Using reference TRBV9 and TRBJ2-7 for the parts outside the CDR3, the full variable domain is DSGVTQTPKHLITATGQRVTLRCSPRSGDLSVYWYQQSLDQGLQFLIQYYNGEERAKGNILERFSAQQFPDLHSELNLSSLELGDSALYFCASSVGGQGAYEQYFGPGTRLTVT.

There are a few counts of this clone. The chain recombines TRBV29-1 with TRBJ1-1; tentatively, D is TRBD1 (5 bases). The V gene's germline CDR1 is SQVTM and CDR2 ANQGSEA. This CDR3 is 16 amino acids long. The ends were cut back, 3 bases at V and 1 base at J, with 18 bases in the middle. The CDR3 nucleotides read TGCAGCGTTGAGGGGCGCCAGGAGATGTGGAACACTGAAGCTTTCTTT. It codes for CSVEGRQEMWNTEAFF. The full variable domain, in which reference TRBV29-1 and TRBJ1-1 provide the parts outside the CDR3, is SAVISQKPSRDICQRGTSLTIQCQVDSQVTMMFWYRQQPGQSLTLIATANQGSEATYESGFVIDKFPISRPNLTFSTLTVSNMSPEDSSIYLCSVEGRQEMWNTEAFFGQGTRLTVV.

This clone turned up a few times. The genes are TRBV9 and TRBJ2-1; a possible D gene is TRBD2 (5 bases). Germline lookup yields CDR1 SGDLS and CDR2 YYNGEE. V dropped 2 bases and J dropped 2 bases, with 14 bases sitting between them. This CDR3 region has 16 residues. CDR3 protein: CASSVRGQTPYNEQFF. The CDR3 DNA reads TGTGCCAGCAGCGTCCGAGGGCAAACACCCTACAATGAGCAGTTCTTC.